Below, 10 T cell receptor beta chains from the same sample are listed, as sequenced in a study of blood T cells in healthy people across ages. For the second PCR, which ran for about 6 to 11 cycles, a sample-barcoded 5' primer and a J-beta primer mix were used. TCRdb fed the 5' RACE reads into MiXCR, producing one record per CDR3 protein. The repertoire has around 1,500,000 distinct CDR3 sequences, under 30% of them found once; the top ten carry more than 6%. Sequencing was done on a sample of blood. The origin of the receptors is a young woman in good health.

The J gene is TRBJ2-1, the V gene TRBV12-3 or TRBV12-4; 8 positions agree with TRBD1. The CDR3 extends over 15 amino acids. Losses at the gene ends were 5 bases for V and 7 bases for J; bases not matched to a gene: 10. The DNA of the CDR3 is TGTGCCAGCAGTAAAGCCGGGACAGGAAGAAATGAGCAGTTCTTC. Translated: CASSKAGTGRNEQFF.

The CDR3 region has the DNA TGTGCCAGCAGTGTTCGCAGTATAAGCTCCTACAATGAGCAGTTCTTC. Amino acid sequence: CASSVRSISSYNEQFF. The rearrangement links TRBV6-4 to TRBJ2-1; unclear D gene. Trimming pared 4 bases from V and 0 bases from J, leaving 13 bases between. The CDR3 has 16 residues. Germline V gene data show CDR1 as MRHNA and CDR2 as SNTAGT.

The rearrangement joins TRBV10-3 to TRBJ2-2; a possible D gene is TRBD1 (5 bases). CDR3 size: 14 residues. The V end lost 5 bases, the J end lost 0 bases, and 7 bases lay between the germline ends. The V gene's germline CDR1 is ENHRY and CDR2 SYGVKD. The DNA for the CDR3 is TGTGCCATCAGTACAGGAACGAACACCGGGGAGCTGTTTTTT. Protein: CAISTGTNTGELFF.

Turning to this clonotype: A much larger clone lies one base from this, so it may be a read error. This CDR3 reads CVSSFGRGVNIQYF. The CDR3 DNA reads as TGTGTCAGCAGTTTTGGACGGGGGGTAAACATTCAGTACTTC. The rearrangement joins TRBV12-3 or TRBV12-4 to TRBJ2-4; TRBD2 matches 7 bases. The CDR3 consists of 14 residues.

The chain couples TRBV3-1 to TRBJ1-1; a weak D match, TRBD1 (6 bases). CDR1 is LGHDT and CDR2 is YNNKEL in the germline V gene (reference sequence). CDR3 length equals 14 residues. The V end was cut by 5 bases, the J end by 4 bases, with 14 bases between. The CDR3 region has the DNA TGTGCCAGCAGCAACCGTGGGGGGGCCACTGAAGCTTTCTTT. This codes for CASSNRGGATEAFF.

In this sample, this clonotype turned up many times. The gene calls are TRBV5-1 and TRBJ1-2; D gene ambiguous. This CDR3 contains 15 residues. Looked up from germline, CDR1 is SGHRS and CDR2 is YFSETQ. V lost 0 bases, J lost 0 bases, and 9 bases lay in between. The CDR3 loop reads CASSLGPAANYGYTF. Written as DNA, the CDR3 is TGCGCCAGCAGCTTGGGTCCGGCCGCTAACTATGGCTACACCTTC.

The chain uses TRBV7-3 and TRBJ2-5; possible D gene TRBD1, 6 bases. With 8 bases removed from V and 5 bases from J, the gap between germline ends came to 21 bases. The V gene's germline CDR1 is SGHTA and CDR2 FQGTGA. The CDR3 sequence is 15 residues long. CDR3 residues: CASALQAGDRETQYF. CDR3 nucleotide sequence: TGTGCCAGCGCCCTTCAGGCAGGGGACCGGGAGACCCAGTACTTC.

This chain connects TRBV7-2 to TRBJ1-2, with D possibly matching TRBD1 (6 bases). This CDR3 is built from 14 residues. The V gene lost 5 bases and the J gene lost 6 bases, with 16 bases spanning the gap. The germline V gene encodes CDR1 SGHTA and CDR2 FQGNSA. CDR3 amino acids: CASSRDIQANGYTF. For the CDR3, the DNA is TGTGCCAGCAGCAGGGACATCCAGGCGAATGGCTACACCTTC.

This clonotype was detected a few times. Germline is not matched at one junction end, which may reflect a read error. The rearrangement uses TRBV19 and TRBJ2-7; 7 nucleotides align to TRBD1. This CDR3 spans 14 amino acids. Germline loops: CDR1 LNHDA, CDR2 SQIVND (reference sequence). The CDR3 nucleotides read TGTGCCAGTAGTTTCACGACAGGGTACTACGGGCAGTACTTC. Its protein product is CASSFTTGYYGQYF. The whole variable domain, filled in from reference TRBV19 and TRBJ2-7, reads DGGITQSPKYLFRKEGQNVTLSCEQNLNHDAMYWYRQDPGQGLRLIYYSQIVNDFQKGDIAEGYSVSREKKESFPLTVTSAQKNPTAFYLCASSFTTGYYGQYFGPGTRLTVT.

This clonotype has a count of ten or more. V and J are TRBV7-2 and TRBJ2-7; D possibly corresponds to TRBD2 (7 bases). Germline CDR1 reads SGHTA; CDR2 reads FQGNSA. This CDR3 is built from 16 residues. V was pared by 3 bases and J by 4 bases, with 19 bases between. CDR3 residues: CASSFYLGGGTYEQYF. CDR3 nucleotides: TGTGCCAGCAGCTTCTACCTGGGGGGAGGGACATACGAGCAGTACTTC. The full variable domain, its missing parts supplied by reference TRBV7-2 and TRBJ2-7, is GAGVSQSPSNKVTEKGKDVELRCDPISGHTALYWYRQSLGQGLEFLIYFQGNSAPDKSGLPSDRFSAERTGGSVSTLTIQRTQQEDSAVYLCASSFYLGGGTYEQYFGPGTRLTVT.